This is a list of T cell receptor beta chains from one sample in a study of cytomegalovirus exposure and HLA in healthy donors. The method was immunoSEQ multiplex PCR; TCRdb's version includes in-frame clones alone and lacks a portion of them. Of 160,000 or so clones listed, 82% are singletons. The sequencing input was PBMCs. The source of these receptors is a woman between 45 and 60 years old in good health and CMV-seropositive. Both conserved end residues are part of each CDR3. Fields, in order: V gene, J gene, clone size, D gene, CDR3 protein, CDR3 DNA. D genes are given only for firm matches. Not all rows give a size; the values are once, few, many and, for expanded clones, a class.

v_call: TRBV7-8; j_call: TRBJ1-5; clone_size: few; d_call: .; cdr3_aa: CASSSGGQGLQPQHF; cdr3_nt: TGTGCCAGCAGCTCGGGGGGCCAGGGGCTTCAGCCCCAGCATTTT
v_call: TRBV5-1; j_call: TRBJ2-1; clone_size: .; d_call: TRBD2; cdr3_aa: CASSALAGGSYNEQFF; cdr3_nt: TGCGCCAGCAGCGCCTTGGCGGGGGGGTCCTACAATGAGCAGTTCTTC
v_call: TRBV19; j_call: TRBJ2-5; clone_size: .; d_call: TRBD1; cdr3_aa: CASSIDSDRGRRKTQYF; cdr3_nt: TGTGCCAGTAGTATAGACTCGGACAGGGGGCGGAGGAAGACCCAGTACTTC
v_call: TRBV30; j_call: TRBJ1-3; clone_size: once; d_call: TRBD1; cdr3_aa: CAWSRDSSGNTIYF; cdr3_nt: TGTGCCTGGAGTAGGGACAGCTCTGGAAACACCATATATTTT
v_call: TRBV7-9; j_call: TRBJ1-4; clone_size: .; d_call: .; cdr3_aa: CASSLVRGADEKLFF; cdr3_nt: TGTGCCAGCAGCTTAGTTCGGGGGGCAGATGAAAAACTGTTTTTT
v_call: TRBV30; j_call: TRBJ1-2; clone_size: once; d_call: .; cdr3_aa: CAWKQANYGYTF; cdr3_nt: TGTGCCTGGAAACAGGCGAACTATGGCTACACCTTC
v_call: TRBV6-1; j_call: TRBJ1-5; clone_size: .; d_call: TRBD1; cdr3_aa: CASKGQGAKNQPQHF; cdr3_nt: TGTGCCAGCAAGGGACAGGGGGCGAAAAATCAGCCCCAGCATTTT
v_call: TRBV19; j_call: TRBJ2-7; clone_size: .; d_call: .; cdr3_aa: CASSIRGPYEQYF; cdr3_nt: TGTGCCAGTAGTATCAGGGGACCCTACGAGCAGTACTTC
v_call: TRBV5-1; j_call: TRBJ1-1; clone_size: .; d_call: .; cdr3_aa: CASSSSGGATEAFF; cdr3_nt: TGCGCCAGCAGCTCTTCCGGGGGGGCCACTGAAGCTTTCTTT
v_call: TRBV11-2; j_call: TRBJ2-1; clone_size: few; d_call: TRBD2; cdr3_aa: CASSLLAGLAINEQFF; cdr3_nt: TGTGCCAGCAGCTTACTAGCCGGACTAGCAATCAATGAGCAGTTCTTC
v_call: TRBV5-1; j_call: TRBJ1-2; clone_size: .; d_call: TRBD1; cdr3_aa: CASSPGQIYGYTF; cdr3_nt: TGCGCCAGCAGCCCGGGACAGATCTATGGCTACACCTTC
v_call: TRBV6-1; j_call: TRBJ2-7; clone_size: few; d_call: .; cdr3_aa: CASSARGYEQYF; cdr3_nt: TGTGCCAGCAGTGCCAGGGGCTACGAGCAGTACTTC
v_call: TRBV7-2; j_call: TRBJ2-3; clone_size: .; d_call: .; cdr3_aa: CASSLRLRTDTQYF; cdr3_nt: TGTGCCAGCAGTCTACGACTACGCACAGATACGCAGTATTTT
v_call: TRBV11-2; j_call: TRBJ1-1; clone_size: .; d_call: TRBD1; cdr3_aa: CASSSRGTGTFF; cdr3_nt: TGTGCCAGCAGCTCTCGGGGGACAGGGACTTTCTTT
v_call: TRBV6-5; j_call: TRBJ2-5; clone_size: .; d_call: .; cdr3_aa: CASSYLETQYF; cdr3_nt: TGTGCCAGCAGTTATCTAGAGACCCAGTACTTC
v_call: TRBV5-1; j_call: TRBJ1-1; clone_size: .; d_call: .; cdr3_aa: CASSLGQARTMNTEAFF; cdr3_nt: TGCGCCAGCAGCTTGGGGCAGGCGAGGACTATGAACACTGAAGCTTTCTTT
v_call: TRBV6-5; j_call: TRBJ2-2; clone_size: .; d_call: TRBD1; cdr3_aa: CASRSTGAYTGELFF; cdr3_nt: TGTGCCAGCAGGTCGACAGGGGCCTACACCGGGGAGCTGTTTTTT
v_call: TRBV11-2; j_call: TRBJ2-7; clone_size: .; d_call: .; cdr3_aa: CASSLGLSPYEQYF; cdr3_nt: TGTGCCAGCAGCTTAGGACTATCCCCCTACGAGCAGTACTTC
v_call: TRBV4-2; j_call: TRBJ2-3; clone_size: .; d_call: .; cdr3_aa: CASSQDISADTQYF; cdr3_nt: TGTGCCAGCAGCCAAGATATTAGTGCAGATACGCAGTATTTT
v_call: TRBV6-1; j_call: TRBJ2-3; clone_size: .; d_call: .; cdr3_aa: CASSTTADTQYF; cdr3_nt: TGTGCCAGCAGTACCACAGCAGATACGCAGTATTTT
v_call: TRBV4-3; j_call: TRBJ1-1; clone_size: .; d_call: .; cdr3_aa: CASSHPRVINTEAFF; cdr3_nt: TGCGCCAGCAGCCACCCCAGGGTTATAAACACTGAAGCTTTCTTT
v_call: TRBV27; j_call: TRBJ1-2; clone_size: .; d_call: .; cdr3_aa: CASSPWQGYGYTF; cdr3_nt: TGTGCCAGCAGTCCCTGGCAGGGCTATGGCTACACCTTC
v_call: TRBV4-2; j_call: TRBJ2-7; clone_size: few; d_call: TRBD2; cdr3_aa: CASSPAGTTYEQYF; cdr3_nt: TGTGCCAGCAGCCCTGCGGGGACTACCTACGAGCAGTACTTC
v_call: TRBV7-8; j_call: TRBJ1-5; clone_size: .; d_call: TRBD1; cdr3_aa: CAGSQGQPRGNQPQHF; cdr3_nt: TGTGCCGGCAGCCAGGGACAGCCACGAGGCAATCAGCCCCAGCATTTT
v_call: TRBV6-6; j_call: TRBJ2-7; clone_size: few; d_call: .; cdr3_aa: CASSPTGNEQYF; cdr3_nt: TGTGCCAGCAGCCCCACAGGAAACGAGCAGTACTTC
v_call: TRBV19; j_call: TRBJ1-3; clone_size: few; d_call: TRBD1; cdr3_aa: CASSAARTGVGNTIYF; cdr3_nt: TGTGCCAGTAGTGCTGCCCGGACAGGGGTTGGAAACACCATATATTTT
v_call: TRBV5-1; j_call: TRBJ1-2; clone_size: .; d_call: TRBD1; cdr3_aa: CASSSRDSLTPYGYTF; cdr3_nt: TGCGCCAGCAGCTCCCGGGACAGCCTAACTCCCTATGGCTACACCTTC
v_call: TRBV6-6; j_call: TRBJ1-1; clone_size: .; d_call: .; cdr3_aa: CASSYSSEAFF; cdr3_nt: TGTGCCAGCAGTTACTCGAGTGAAGCTTTCTTT
v_call: TRBV5-6; j_call: TRBJ2-7; clone_size: .; d_call: .; cdr3_aa: CASSLGGTPHEQYF; cdr3_nt: TGTGCCAGCAGTTTAGGGGGAACCCCCCACGAGCAGTACTTC
v_call: TRBV19; j_call: TRBJ1-1; clone_size: .; d_call: .; cdr3_aa: CASRLTGSTEAFF; cdr3_nt: TGTGCCAGTAGACTAACAGGGAGCACTGAAGCTTTCTTT
v_call: TRBV19; j_call: TRBJ1-5; clone_size: .; d_call: TRBD1; cdr3_aa: CASRGGQGGIQPQHF; cdr3_nt: TGTGCCAGTCGCGGGGGACAGGGGGGGATTCAGCCCCAGCATTTT
v_call: TRBV19; j_call: TRBJ1-5; clone_size: .; d_call: .; cdr3_aa: CASSIDSLNQPQHF; cdr3_nt: TGTGCCAGTAGTATAGACAGTTTAAATCAGCCCCAGCATTTT
v_call: TRBV2; j_call: TRBJ2-2; clone_size: .; d_call: TRBD2; cdr3_aa: CASISGGILNTGELFF; cdr3_nt: TGTGCCAGCATTTCGGGGGGAATACTAAACACCGGGGAGCTGTTTTTT
v_call: TRBV29-1; j_call: TRBJ1-2; clone_size: .; d_call: TRBD1; cdr3_aa: CSARTGDAGNYGYTF; cdr3_nt: TGCAGCGCCAGGACAGGGGACGCGGGTAACTATGGCTACACCTTC
v_call: TRBV9; j_call: TRBJ1-1; clone_size: .; d_call: .; cdr3_aa: CASSVGRDTEAFF; cdr3_nt: TGTGCCAGCAGCGTCGGCAGGGACACTGAGGCTTTCTTT
v_call: TRBV2; j_call: TRBJ1-5; clone_size: .; d_call: TRBD1; cdr3_aa: CASSDGTGSLNQPQHF; cdr3_nt: TGTGCCAGCAGCGACGGGACAGGGTCCCTAAATCAGCCCCAGCATTTT
v_call: TRBV5-1; j_call: TRBJ2-7; clone_size: once; d_call: TRBD2; cdr3_aa: CASSRQASGGSYEQYF; cdr3_nt: TGCGCCAGCAGCCGGCAGGCTAGCGGGGGGTCCTACGAGCAGTACTTC
v_call: TRBV9; j_call: TRBJ2-5; clone_size: .; d_call: TRBD1; cdr3_aa: CASSLSGQTETQYF; cdr3_nt: TGTGCCAGCAGCCTTTCGGGACAGACAGAGACCCAGTACTTC
v_call: TRBV6-5; j_call: TRBJ2-5; clone_size: .; d_call: TRBD1; cdr3_aa: CATSTGSRPQETQYF; cdr3_nt: TGTGCCACCTCGACAGGGTCGCGGCCACAAGAGACCCAGTACTTC
v_call: TRBV9; j_call: TRBJ1-1; clone_size: .; d_call: .; cdr3_aa: CASSVGSIEGNTEAFF; cdr3_nt: TGTGCCAGCAGCGTAGGGTCTATTGAGGGAAACACTGAAGCTTTCTTT
v_call: TRBV10-1; j_call: TRBJ2-3; clone_size: once; d_call: .; cdr3_aa: CASSGGTDTQYF; cdr3_nt: TGCGCCAGCAGCGGGGGCACAGATACGCAGTATTTT
v_call: TRBV9; j_call: TRBJ2-4; clone_size: .; d_call: TRBD1; cdr3_aa: CASSVGGGENIQYF; cdr3_nt: TGTGCCAGCAGCGTAGGAGGGGGCGAAAACATCCAGTACTTC
v_call: TRBV6-5; j_call: TRBJ1-2; clone_size: .; d_call: .; cdr3_aa: CASSYSFDRSYGYTF; cdr3_nt: TGTGCCAGCAGTTACTCGTTTGACAGGTCTTACGGCTACACCTTC
v_call: TRBV7-8; j_call: TRBJ2-2; clone_size: .; d_call: TRBD2; cdr3_aa: CASTRRLAGGPRTGELFF; cdr3_nt: TGTGCCAGCACCCGAAGACTAGCGGGGGGGCCGCGCACCGGGGAGCTGTTTTTT
v_call: TRBV15; j_call: TRBJ1-4; clone_size: .; d_call: .; cdr3_aa: CATSRGTLMNEKLFF; cdr3_nt: TGTGCCACCAGCAGAGGTACCCTAATGAATGAAAAACTGTTTTTT
v_call: TRBV6-1; j_call: TRBJ2-3; clone_size: .; d_call: .; cdr3_aa: CASRQGETQYF; cdr3_nt: TGTGCCAGCAGGCAGGGCGAAACGCAGTATTTT
v_call: TRBV2; j_call: TRBJ2-5; clone_size: few; d_call: .; cdr3_aa: CASRRGSLALETQYF; cdr3_nt: TGTGCCAGCAGACGGGGGTCCCTCGCCTTGGAGACCCAGTACTTC
v_call: TRBV14; j_call: TRBJ1-1; clone_size: .; d_call: .; cdr3_aa: CASSIATEAFF; cdr3_nt: TGTGCCAGCAGCATAGCGACTGAAGCTTTCTTT
v_call: TRBV7-6; j_call: TRBJ1-2; clone_size: .; d_call: TRBD1; cdr3_aa: CASSQGENYGYTF; cdr3_nt: TGTGCCAGCAGCCAGGGGGAGAACTATGGCTACACCTTC
v_call: TRBV27; j_call: TRBJ1-1; clone_size: .; d_call: .; cdr3_aa: CASSSQMNTEAFF; cdr3_nt: TGTGCCAGCAGTTCTCAGATGAACACTGAAGCTTTCTTT
v_call: TRBV28; j_call: TRBJ1-5; clone_size: .; d_call: TRBD1; cdr3_aa: CASSPPGQNQPQHF; cdr3_nt: TGTGCCAGCAGTCCCCCGGGACAGAATCAGCCCCAGCATTTT
v_call: TRBV7-9; j_call: TRBJ2-7; clone_size: .; d_call: .; cdr3_aa: CSSSLEGDEQYF; cdr3_nt: TGTTCCAGCAGCTTAGAAGGGGACGAGCAGTACTTC
v_call: TRBV7-9; j_call: TRBJ2-3; clone_size: .; d_call: .; cdr3_aa: CASSLHGPSDTQYF; cdr3_nt: TGTGCCAGCAGCTTACATGGGCCATCAGATACGCAGTATTTT
v_call: TRBV19; j_call: TRBJ2-7; clone_size: .; d_call: .; cdr3_aa: CASATQFDYEQYF; cdr3_nt: TGTGCCAGTGCCACACAATTCGATTACGAGCAGTACTTC
v_call: TRBV6-5; j_call: TRBJ1-1; clone_size: .; d_call: TRBD1; cdr3_aa: CASSYVGQREKPEAFF; cdr3_nt: TGTGCCAGCAGTTACGTGGGACAGCGGGAGAAGCCTGAAGCTTTCTTT
v_call: TRBV10-1; j_call: TRBJ1-2; clone_size: .; d_call: .; cdr3_aa: CASSDGNYGYTF; cdr3_nt: TGCGCCAGCAGTGATGGCAACTATGGCTACACCTTC
v_call: TRBV5-1; j_call: TRBJ2-1; clone_size: .; d_call: .; cdr3_aa: CASSLGGGPYNEQFF; cdr3_nt: TGCGCCAGCAGCTTGGGCGGGGGCCCCTACAATGAGCAGTTCTTC
v_call: TRBV5-4; j_call: TRBJ2-1; clone_size: .; d_call: TRBD2; cdr3_aa: CASSSKTSGGEGEQFF; cdr3_nt: TGTGCCAGCAGCAGCAAGACTAGCGGGGGGGAGGGTGAGCAGTTCTTC